This is a list of T cell receptor beta chains from one sample in a study of blood T cell repertoires in COVID-19. Using immunoSEQ multiplex PCR, the repertoire was profiled, and TCRdb retains in-frame clones only, with some absent. This table has approximately 45,000 clones, roughly 73% appearing once. Material for sequencing was peripheral blood. Every receptor here comes from a man aged 80 or over with acute or convalescent COVID-19. The CDR3 runs from the conserved cysteine through the conserved F or W. The D gene is left open where the match is weak. A clone size is listed for some rows: how often the clone was seen (once, few, many), or a class if it is expanded.

>TRBV6-5|TRBJ1-2|TRBD1|.
CASRDRGQGGYTF
TGTGCCAGCCGGGACAGAGGGCAGGGTGGCTACACCTTC
>TRBV12-3/TRBV12-4|TRBJ2-7|.|.
CASRQGLHEQYF
TGTGCCAGCAGGCAGGGTCTTCACGAGCAGTACTTC
>TRBV23-1|TRBJ2-7|.|.
CASSPPGSYEQYF
TGCGCCAGCAGTCCCCCCGGGTCCTACGAGCAGTACTTC
>TRBV10-3|TRBJ1-5|.|.
CAISEQVNQPQHF
TGTGCCATCAGTGAACAGGTCAATCAGCCCCAGCATTTT
>TRBV24-1|TRBJ2-7|TRBD1|.
CATSRGQGHEQYF
TGTGCCACCAGTCGGGGACAGGGCCACGAGCAGTACTTC
>TRBV18|TRBJ2-7|TRBD1|.
CASSRDRSYEQYF
TGTGCCAGCTCTCGGGACAGGTCCTACGAGCAGTACTTC
>TRBV2|TRBJ1-1|TRBD1|.
CASDPLQGPMNTEAFF
TGTGCCAGCGACCCTTTACAGGGGCCGATGAACACTGAAGCTTTCTTT
>TRBV29-1|TRBJ1-3|TRBD1|.
CSVRWTGVPTIYF
TGCAGCGTTCGATGGACAGGGGTACCCACCATATATTTT
>TRBV2|TRBJ2-1|TRBD1|.
CASTQTGGGEQFF
TGTGCCAGCACCCAGACAGGGGGCGGTGAGCAGTTCTTC
>TRBV19|TRBJ2-3|TRBD2|once
CASSIYGGRRTDTQYF
TGTGCCAGTAGTATCTATGGCGGGAGGAGGACAGATACGCAGTATTTT
>TRBV27|TRBJ2-2|TRBD2|.
CASSPLRRLAGGNTGELFF
TGTGCCAGCAGTCCCCTCCGGAGACTAGCGGGGGGTAACACCGGGGAGCTGTTTTTT
>TRBV28|TRBJ2-1|TRBD2|few
CASNDSGGYNEQFF
TGTGCCAGCAACGATAGCGGGGGCTACAATGAGCAGTTCTTC
>TRBV19|TRBJ2-4|TRBD2|.
CASSMSSGGGQLAKNIQYF
TGTGCCAGTAGTATGTCTAGCGGGGGGGGCCAATTAGCCAAAAACATTCAGTACTTC
>TRBV30|TRBJ1-4|.|.
CAWSPLGRDNEKLFF
TGTGCCTGGAGTCCCCTTGGCAGGGATAATGAAAAACTGTTTTTT
>TRBV18|TRBJ1-1|.|.
CASSPLDIMNTEAFF
TGTGCCAGCTCACCTTTGGACATTATGAACACTGAAGCTTTCTTT
>TRBV7-9|TRBJ2-2|TRBD2|.
CASSLRLAANTGELFF
TGTGCCAGCAGCCTAAGACTAGCGGCGAACACCGGGGAGCTGTTTTTT
>TRBV18|TRBJ1-6|TRBD1|.
CASSPQGAGYNSPLHF
TGTGCCAGCTCACCGCAGGGGGCCGGCTATAATTCACCCCTCCACTTT
>TRBV4-2|TRBJ2-7|TRBD2|.
CASSQVSGSSYEQYF
TGTGCCAGCAGCCAGGTTAGCGGGAGTTCCTACGAGCAGTACTTC
>TRBV2|TRBJ1-6|TRBD1|.
CASRAQGARNSPLHF
TGTGCCAGCAGGGCACAGGGGGCGCGTAATTCACCCCTCCACTTT
>TRBV25-1|TRBJ2-1|.|.
CASSPGTLQQFF
TGTGCCAGCAGCCCTGGGACACTGCAGCAGTTCTTC
>TRBV4-3|TRBJ2-7|TRBD2|.
CASSQDLAGGSYEQYF
TGCGCCAGCAGCCAAGACCTAGCGGGAGGGTCCTACGAGCAGTACTTC
>TRBV7-3|TRBJ2-1|.|.
CASSPQAGVSYNEQFF
TGTGCCAGCAGCCCTCAGGCAGGGGTCTCCTACAATGAGCAGTTCTTC
>TRBV7-9|TRBJ1-4|.|.
CASSKDRLATNEKLFF
TGTGCCAGCAGCAAAGACAGGCTTGCAACTAATGAAAAACTGTTTTTT
>TRBV19|TRBJ2-1|TRBD1|.
CASSTNRGREQFF
TGTGCCAGTAGTACGAACAGGGGGCGCGAGCAGTTCTTC
>TRBV28|TRBJ2-5|.|.
CASSLEPPQETQYF
TGTGCCAGCAGTTTAGAGCCACCTCAAGAGACCCAGTACTTC
>TRBV29-1|TRBJ2-3|TRBD1|.
CSVGDRPTDTQYF
TGCAGCGTTGGGGACAGGCCCACAGATACGCAGTATTTT
>TRBV2|TRBJ1-5|.|few
CASSETRGRSPQHF
TGTGCCAGCAGTGAAACAAGGGGGAGATCGCCCCAGCATTTT
>TRBV5-1|TRBJ2-1|TRBD2|once
CASSLVPGHLGLAADNEQFF
TGCGCCAGCAGCTTGGTTCCGGGACACCTGGGACTAGCGGCGGACAATGAGCAGTTCTTC
>TRBV6-5|TRBJ1-2|.|.
CASSYNHQRSAGGYTF
TGTGCCAGCAGTTACAATCATCAAAGGTCGGCGGGCGGCTACACCTTC
>TRBV2|TRBJ2-7|TRBD2|.
CASTRTSGIGEQYF
TGTGCCAGCACCCGGACTAGCGGGATTGGCGAGCAGTACTTC
>TRBV3-1/TRBV3-2|TRBJ2-5|.|once
CASSQDPSPQETQYF
TGTGCCAGCAGCCAAGATCCTAGCCCCCAAGAGACCCAGTACTTC